This TCR beta chain was sequenced for a study of CD8+CD57+ T cells in acquired aplastic anemia. CDR1 LGHNA and CDR2 YSLEER come from the germline V gene. The CDR3 spans 17 residues. The V and J ends lost 0 bases and 9 bases, in that order; junction bases with no gene match: 9. Genomic DNA provided the template from which TCR beta VDJ and CDR3 profiles were obtained. MiXCR was run by TCRdb on the reads, yielding one entry per CDR3 protein. The sample gives around 130,000 distinct CDR3 sequences, 48% of which show up once; roughly 2.7% is in the top ten. This clonotype was observed many times. The sample taken for sequencing was sorted CD4+, CD8+, or CD8+CD57+ T cells (not recorded which) from PBMCs. The sequence was collected from a human donor in good health, serving as a control. The V call is TRBV4-3, the J call TRBJ1-6; 9 bases line up with TRBD1. CDR3 region: CASSQDFWTGAGSPLHF. CDR3 bases: TGCGCCAGCAGCCAAGATTTTTGGACAGGGGCGGGTTCACCCCTCCACTTT.